This TCR beta chain was obtained from a study of CD8+ T cells in alopecia areata. Study in general: Twice daily, treated patients received 5 to 10 mg of oral tofacitinib. Study-level findings and limits: Normal skin's resident alphabeta T cells are sequenced alongside lesional scalp T cells.

The CDR3 is made up of 11 amino acids. Germline CDR1 SQVTM, CDR2 ANQGSEA. With 6 bases removed from V and 2 bases from J, the gap between germline ends came to 6 bases. As to this clone: The antigen is unknown. The sample has other DNA sequences that encode this CDR3 too.

In each case, RNA was isolated and then reverse transcribed into cDNA as the sequencing template. Here immunoSEQ multiplex PCR was the method, and the copy in TCRdb shows in-frame clones only, minus some. This table has hundreds of thousands of clones, about 68% appearing once. Those with alopecia areata gave lesional scalp punch biopsies and peripheral blood. PBMCs served as the source from which CD4+ and CD8+ T cells were sorted. The sequence was obtained from a human donor with alopecia areata. The chain carries TRBV29-1 and TRBJ2-3, with unresolved D. The specimen was CD4+ T cells sorted from blood, collected at week 0. The CDR3 loop reads CSVASTDTQYF. CDR3 in DNA: TGCAGCGTCGCTTCCACAGATACGCAGTATTTT.